This T cell receptor (beta chain) was obtained from a study of blood T cell repertoires in COVID-19. Study in general: Sites across the United States, Italy and Spain contributed samples from acute and convalescent COVID-19.

Profiled with immunoSEQ multiplex PCR; TCRdb holds only in-frame clones, not every one. The sample consists of over 300,000 clones, more than 75% of them appearing once. The CDR3 extends over 16 amino acids. V gave up 4 bases and J gave up 1 base; unmatched junction bases: 7. The germline V gene encodes CDR1 SGDLS and CDR2 YYNGEE. The sequencing sample was made of PBMCs or T cells enriched from blood (not recorded which). The sequence derives from a woman aged 18-29 years who had recovered from COVID-19. The chain couples TRBV9 to TRBJ2-2, with 7 bases fitting TRBD1. Here the CDR3 DNA reads TGTGCCAGCAGCCCAAGGACAGGAGTGAACACCGGGGAGCTGTTTTTT. Its translation: CASSPRTGVNTGELFF.